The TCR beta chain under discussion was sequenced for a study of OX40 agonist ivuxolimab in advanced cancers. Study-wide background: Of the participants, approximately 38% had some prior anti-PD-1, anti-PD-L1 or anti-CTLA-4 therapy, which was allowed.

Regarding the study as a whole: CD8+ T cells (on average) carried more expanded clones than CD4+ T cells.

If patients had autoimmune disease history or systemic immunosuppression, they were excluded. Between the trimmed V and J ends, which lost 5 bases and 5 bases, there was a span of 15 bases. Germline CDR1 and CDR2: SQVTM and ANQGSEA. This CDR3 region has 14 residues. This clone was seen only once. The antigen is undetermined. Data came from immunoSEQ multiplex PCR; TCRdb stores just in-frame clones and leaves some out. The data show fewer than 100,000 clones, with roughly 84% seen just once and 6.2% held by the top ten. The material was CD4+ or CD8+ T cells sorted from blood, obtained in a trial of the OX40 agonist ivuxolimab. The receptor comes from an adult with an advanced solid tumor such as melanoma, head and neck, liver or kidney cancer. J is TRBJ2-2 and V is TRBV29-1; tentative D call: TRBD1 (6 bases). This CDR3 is CSVSGTPFTGELFF. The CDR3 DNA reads TGCAGCGTTTCTGGGACACCCTTTACCGGGGAGCTGTTTTTT.